This T cell receptor beta chain derives from a study of blood T cell repertoires in COVID-19. The data were produced by immunoSEQ multiplex PCR, yet TCRdb's version contains in-frame clones alone and is incomplete. The table shows roughly 480,000 clones, with approximately 89% occurring only once. The germline CDR1 and CDR2 sequences are MGHRA and YSYEKL. J was trimmed by 4 bases and V by 3 bases; bases with no gene match: 13. CDR3 length: 19 amino acids. The receptor was derived from a man aged 18 to 35 with COVID-19, enrolled during active disease. The rearrangement uses TRBV4-1 and TRBJ2-7; TRBD2 matches at 15 bases. Sequencing was done on a sample of peripheral blood. CDR3 region: CASSHEGLAGGRVYYEQYF. The CDR3 DNA sequence: TGCGCCAGCAGCCACGAGGGACTAGCGGGGGGCCGGGTCTATTACGAGCAGTACTTC.